This TCR beta chain was found in a study of long-term antiretroviral therapy in people with HIV. General study results and limits: The study found narrower CDR3 length ranges in HIV repertoires than in controls. Information on adherence to ART, viral resistance or therapy changes was unavailable. The data indicate that diversity increased after ART but remained below transplant donor controls.

Note on this clone: The antigen is unknown.

It was version v3.0 of the immunoSEQ assay that was run at survey level. Only in-frame clones appear in the TCRdb table, and some are missing; sequencing was by immunoSEQ multiplex PCR. Of about 14,000 clones detected, 82% appear once; the ten largest clones hold approximately 15%. The sample here was unsorted PBMCs, taken 1.8 years before starting antiretroviral therapy. This sequence originates from a woman between 35 and 50 years old with HIV.

CDR3 nucleotide sequence: TGTGCCAGCAGCCAAGAAGACACAACTAATGAAAAACTGTTTTTT. Translation gives CASSQEDTTNEKLFF. This chain links TRBV14 with TRBJ1-4; D is uncertain. There are 15 residues in the CDR3. V was trimmed by 0 bases and J by 0 bases, leaving 5 bases between them. The germline V gene has CDR1 SGHDN and CDR2 FVKESK.